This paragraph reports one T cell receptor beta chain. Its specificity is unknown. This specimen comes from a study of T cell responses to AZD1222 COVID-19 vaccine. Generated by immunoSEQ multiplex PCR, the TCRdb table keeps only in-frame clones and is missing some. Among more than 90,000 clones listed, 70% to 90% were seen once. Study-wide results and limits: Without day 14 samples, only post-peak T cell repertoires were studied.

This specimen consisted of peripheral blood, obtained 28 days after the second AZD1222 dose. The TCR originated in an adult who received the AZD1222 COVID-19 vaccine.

The CDR3 loop reads CASRPQGAGTEAFF. The DNA of the CDR3 is TGTGCCAGCAGGCCACAGGGGGCTGGGACTGAAGCTTTCTTT. This chain uses TRBV6-5 with TRBJ1-1; 9 bases align to TRBD1. V shed 6 bases and J 5 bases; nucleotides not matched to a gene: 7. The CDR3 is 14 residues long. CDR1 is MNHEY and CDR2 is SVGAGI in the germline V gene.